The 20 T cell receptor beta chains given below trace back to one sample, sequenced in a study of T cells in Graves' hyperthyroidism and ophthalmopathy. Amplified TCR beta CDR3 regions derived from RNA transcripts. During a first-round RT-PCR of the TCR CDR3, the HTBI primer set was used. MiXCR, applied by TCRdb to the multiplex PCR reads, yields one record per CDR3 protein. The table includes over 200,000 distinct CDR3 sequences, just over 14% detected once. Sequences were obtained from blood. The receptors were gathered from a woman in her 40s with Graves' hyperthyroidism that later progressed to Graves' ophthalmopathy.

This clonotype has just one count. The chain has TRBV7-2 and TRBJ1-1, with a possible D match to TRBD1 (5 bases). Between the trimmed V and J ends, which lost 5 bases and 4 bases, there was a span of 14 bases. The CDR3 consists of 14 residues. CDR1 is SGHTA and CDR2 is FQGNSA in the germline V gene. CDR3 in DNA: TGTGCCAGCAGCCCCACCGGGACGGGCACTGAAGCTTTCTTT. This codes for CASSPTGTGTEAFF.

This clonotype was recorded only once. The genes are TRBV20-1 and TRBJ1-5, with D hard to call. Germline-derived CDR1 and CDR2 are DFQATT and SNEGSKA (reference sequence). The CDR3 sequence is 15 residues long. Trimming stripped 1 base from V and 2 bases from J, with 12 bases between. The CDR3: CSARAGGWGNQPQHF. The CDR3 DNA reads TGCAGTGCTAGAGCGGGTGGATGGGGCAATCAGCCCCAGCATTTT.

This clonotype was seen repeatedly, ten times or more. CDR3 region: CASSLRGQGYSNQPQHF. CDR3 sequence (DNA): TGTGCCAGCAGTTTACGCGGACAGGGATATAGCAATCAGCCCCAGCATTTT. The V and J genes are TRBV27 and TRBJ1-5, with 8 bases lining up with TRBD1. V was pared by 2 bases and J by 0 bases, with 6 bases of the junction left unmatched. Germline-derived CDR1 and CDR2 are MNHEY and SMNVEV (reference sequence). This CDR3 contains 17 residues.

This clonotype has at least ten counts. The chain employs TRBV6-1 and TRBJ2-1; 13 bases map to TRBD2. Germline V CDR1 and CDR2: MNHNS, SASEGT. Trimming took 0 bases from V and 1 from J; bases not matched to a gene: 15. The CDR3 loop spans 22 amino acids. CDR3 amino acids: CASSEALLLPGLAGVSYNEQFF. CDR3 bases: TGTGCCAGCAGTGAAGCGCTTCTTTTGCCCGGACTAGCGGGAGTATCCTACAATGAGCAGTTCTTC.

This clonotype was seen ten or more times. This rearrangement joins TRBV13 to TRBJ2-1, with TRBD2 identical over 9 bases. The CDR3 loop spans 16 amino acids. Trimming at V came to 4 bases and at J to 8 bases, leaving 12 bases not matched to a gene. The germline CDR1 and CDR2 sequences are PRHDT and FYEKMQ (reference sequence). DNA for the CDR3: TGTGCCAGCAGCTACGACATAGCGGGAGATAGCGATGAGCAGTTCTTC. It is translated as CASSYDIAGDSDEQFF.

V and J are TRBV28 and TRBJ1-6, with D possibly TRBD1 on 6 matching bases. Germline V CDR1 and CDR2: MDHEN, SYDVKM. This CDR3 has 15 residues. V was clipped by 6 bases and J by 6 bases, with 15 bases between them. CDR3 amino acids: CASSLPDRLNSPLHF. CDR3 sequence (DNA): TGTGCCAGCAGCTTACCAGACAGGCTTAATTCACCCCTCCACTTT.

This clonotype was observed many times. The rearrangement joins TRBV11-3 to TRBJ2-1, with D hard to call. CDR1 and CDR2 (germline): SGHNT, YENEEA. V was trimmed by 5 bases and J by 5 bases, leaving 7 bases between them. CDR3 length equals 12 residues. The CDR3 DNA reads as TGTGCCAGCAGCCCCCCGAACAATGAGCAGTTCTTC. This translates into CASSPPNNEQFF. The complete variable domain, with remaining parts taken from reference TRBV11-3 and TRBJ2-1, reads EAGVVQSPRYKIIEKKQPVAFWCNPISGHNTLYWYLQNLGQGPELLIRYENEEAVDDSQLPKDRFSAERLKGVDSTLKIQPAELGDSAVYLCASSPPNNEQFFGPGTRLTVL.

This clonotype appeared many times. This chain uses TRBV6-1 with TRBJ1-2, with D uncertain. The ends were cut back, 6 bases at V and 8 bases at J, with 10 bases in the middle. The CDR3 extends over 11 amino acids. CDR1 is MNHNS, CDR2 SASEGT, per germline. The CDR3 nucleotides are TGTGCCAGCAGGCAAGATTTGGGCTACACCTTC. Protein product: CASRQDLGYTF.

This clonotype came up many times. V is TRBV29-1 and J is TRBJ1-5; TRBD1 matches at 8 bases. The germline V gene has CDR1 SQVTM and CDR2 ANQGSEA. The junction had 4 bases not matched to a gene; V was cut back by 0 bases and J by 6 bases. This CDR3 has 14 amino acids. The CDR3 is CSVEDSGGSQPQHF. CDR3 nucleotide sequence: TGCAGCGTTGAAGATTCAGGGGGCAGTCAGCCCCAGCATTTT.

In this sample, this clonotype turned up many times. V usage is TRBV27 and J usage is TRBJ1-1; tentatively, D is TRBD1 (5 bases). Germline V gene lookup returns CDR1 MNHEY and CDR2 SMNVEV (reference sequence). This CDR3 is 15 amino acids long. Deletions cut 4 bases from V and 1 base from J, with 13 bases between. The DNA of the CDR3 is TGTGCCAGCAGTTCCTTAGGACAAGCGAACACTGAAGCTTTCTTT. Translating gives CASSSLGQANTEAFF.

The J gene is TRBJ1-1, the V gene TRBV10-3, with TRBD1 as a possible D gene (6 bases). The CDR3 extends over 14 amino acids. Germline CDR1 ENHRY, CDR2 SYGVKD. Trimming took off 2 bases at V and 5 bases at J, with 12 bases between the two ends. CDR3 nucleotide sequence: TGTGCCATCAGTGAGGAGGGGGTAAAAACTGAAGCTTTCTTT. Translation: CAISEEGVKTEAFF.

This clonotype showed up many times. V is TRBV9 and J is TRBJ2-5; TRBD2 aligns across 10 bases. The V segment lost 2 bases and the J segment 3 bases; nucleotides outside the gene matches: 4. The CDR3 totals 15 residues. CDR1 is SGDLS, CDR2 YYNGEE, per germline. The CDR3 protein is CASSVGLAEKETQYF. DNA of the CDR3: TGTGCCAGCAGCGTCGGACTAGCGGAAAAAGAGACCCAGTACTTC.

This clonotype was counted at least ten times. This chain uses TRBV28 with TRBJ2-7; D might be TRBD1 (6 bases). Trimming took off 8 bases at V and 2 bases at J, with 19 bases between the two ends. CDR1 is MDHEN, CDR2 SYDVKM, per germline. This CDR3 is built from 15 residues. The chain's CDR3 is CASRRDIQYAYEQYF. The CDR3 DNA reads as TGTGCCAGCCGAAGGGACATCCAATATGCCTACGAGCAGTACTTC.

The rearrangement links TRBV7-2 to TRBJ2-5; D gene unclear. Trimming cost V 6 bases and J 1 base, with 6 bases left between them. In germline, CDR1 is SGHTA, CDR2 FQGNSA. This CDR3 is built from 12 residues. The CDR3 spells CASSRSQETQYF. For the CDR3, the DNA is TGTGCCAGCAGTCGGAGCCAAGAGACCCAGTACTTC.

This clonotype was counted at least ten times. V is TRBV2 and J is TRBJ2-2, with 10 bases lining up with TRBD2. Germline V CDR1 and CDR2: SNHLY, FYNNEI. CDR3 length: 15 amino acids. Trimming removed 6 bases from V and 3 bases from J; junction bases left unmatched: 4. For the CDR3, the DNA is TGTGCCAGCAGCCTGACTAGCGGGTACACCGGGGAGCTGTTTTTT. Its protein is CASSLTSGYTGELFF.

This clonotype was counted ten times or more. The rearrangement links TRBV28 to TRBJ1-1; D remains unclear. There are 12 residues in the CDR3. Trimming shortened V by 1 base and J by 5 bases, and 5 bases separated the two germline ends. Germline V gives CDR1 MDHEN, CDR2 SYDVKM. In DNA, the CDR3 is TGTGCCAGCAGTTTATATAGGACTGAAGCTTTCTTT. This gives the protein CASSLYRTEAFF.

The rearrangement links TRBV4-1 to TRBJ2-5; 9 nucleotides line up with TRBD1. The germline V gene has CDR1 MGHRA and CDR2 YSYEKL. With V trimmed by 2 bases and J by 2 bases, 9 bases remained unmatched. This CDR3 comprises 17 residues. The CDR3, as DNA: TGCGCCAGCAGCCAACATACCGGGACAGGGCCACAAGAGACCCAGTACTTC. Amino acids: CASSQHTGTGPQETQYF.

In this sample, this clonotype turned up many times. The chain carries TRBV3-1 and TRBJ1-1; possible D gene TRBD1, 5 bases. The V gene's germline CDR1 is LGHDT and CDR2 YNNKEL (reference sequence). Trimming removed 4 bases from V and 6 bases from J, with 12 bases in between. CDR3 length: 13 amino acids. In DNA, the CDR3 is TGTGCCAGCAGCCTAGGGGACTTGGCTGAAGCTTTCTTT. Encoded protein: CASSLGDLAEAFF.

This clonotype has a count of ten or more. The rearrangement joins TRBV15 to TRBJ1-6; no firm D call. Per germline, CDR1 LNHNV and CDR2 YYDKDF (reference sequence). Between the trimmed V and J ends, which lost 0 bases and 7 bases, there was a span of 7 bases. This CDR3 spans 14 amino acids. CDR3 nucleotide sequence: TGTGCCACCAGCAGAGATTGGACCAATTCACCCCTCCACTTT. This translates into CATSRDWTNSPLHF. Using reference TRBV15 and TRBJ1-6 for the parts outside the CDR3, the full variable domain is DAMVIQNPRYQVTQFGKPVTLSCSQTLNHNVMYWYQQKSSQAPKLLFHYYDKDFNNEADTPDNFQSRRPNTSFCFLDIRSPGLGDTAMYLCATSRDWTNSPLHFGNGTRLTVT.

This clonotype has ten or more counts. This chain uses TRBV10-3 with TRBJ1-3; TRBD1 matches at 7 bases. Unmatched junction bases numbered 7, after V lost 6 bases and J lost 8 bases. CDR3 length: 13 residues. The germline V gene has CDR1 ENHRY and CDR2 SYGVKD. CDR3 sequence: CAIRGTDSDTIYF. CDR3 coding DNA: TGTGCCATCAGGGGGACAGATTCAGACACCATATATTTT.